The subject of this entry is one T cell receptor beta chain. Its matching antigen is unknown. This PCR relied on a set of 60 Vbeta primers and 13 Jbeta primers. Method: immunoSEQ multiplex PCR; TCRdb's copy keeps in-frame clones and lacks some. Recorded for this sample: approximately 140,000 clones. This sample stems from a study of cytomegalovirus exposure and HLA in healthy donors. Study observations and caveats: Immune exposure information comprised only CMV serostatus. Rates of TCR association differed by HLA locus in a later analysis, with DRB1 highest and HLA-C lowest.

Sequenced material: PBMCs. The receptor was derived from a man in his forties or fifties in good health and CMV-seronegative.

The CDR3 region is CASSMQGLNTEAFF. The CDR3 bases are TGTGCCAGTAGTATGCAGGGCTTGAACACTGAAGCTTTCTTT. The rearrangement joins TRBV19 to TRBJ1-1; TRBD1 might be the D (5 bases). V gave up 3 bases and J gave up 0 bases, with 8 bases separating them. Per germline, CDR1 LNHDA and CDR2 SQIVND (reference sequence). This CDR3 is built from 14 residues.